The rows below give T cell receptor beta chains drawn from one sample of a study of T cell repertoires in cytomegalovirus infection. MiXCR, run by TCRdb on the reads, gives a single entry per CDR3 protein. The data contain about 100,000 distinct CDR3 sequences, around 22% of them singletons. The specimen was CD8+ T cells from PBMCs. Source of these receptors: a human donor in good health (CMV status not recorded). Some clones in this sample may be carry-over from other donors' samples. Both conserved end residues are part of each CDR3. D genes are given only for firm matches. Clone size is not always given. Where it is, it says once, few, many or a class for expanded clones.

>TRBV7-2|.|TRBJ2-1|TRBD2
CASSLEGTSRRNEQFF
TGTGCCAGCAGCTTGGAAGGGACTAGTCGCCGCAATGAGCAGTTCTTC
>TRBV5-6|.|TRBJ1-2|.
CASSLEWDGYTF
TGTGCCAGCAGCTTGGAGTGGGATGGCTACACCTTC
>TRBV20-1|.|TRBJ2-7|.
CSARVSSYEQYF
TGCAGTGCTAGAGTATCCAGCTACGAGCAGTACTTC
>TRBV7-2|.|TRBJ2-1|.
CACSLAAGANEQFF
TGTGCCTGCAGCTTAGCGGCAGGGGCCAATGAGCAGTTCTTC
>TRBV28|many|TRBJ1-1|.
CASSGNTEAFF
TGTGCCAGCTCAGGGAACACTGAAGCTTTCTTT
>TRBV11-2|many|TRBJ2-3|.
CASSLGAGSTDTQYF
TGTGCCAGCAGCTTGGGGGCCGGGAGCACAGATACGCAGTATTTT
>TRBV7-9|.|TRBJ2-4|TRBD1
CASSLAGGGGNIQYF
TGTGCCAGCAGCTTAGCAGGGGGCGGCGGTAACATTCAGTACTTC
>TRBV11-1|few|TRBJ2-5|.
CASSPPNGAETQYF
TGTGCCAGCAGCCCTCCCAACGGTGCAGAGACCCAGTACTTC
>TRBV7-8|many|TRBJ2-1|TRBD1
CASSPRGGGTGKDNEQFF
TGTGCCAGCAGCCCTAGGGGGGGGGGGACAGGGAAGGACAATGAGCAGTTCTTC
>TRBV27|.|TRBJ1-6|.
CASRLGPRGSPLHF
TGTGCCAGCAGACTGGGTCCGCGGGGTTCACCCCTCCACTTT
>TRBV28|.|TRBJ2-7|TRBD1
CASSLLPGGTYEQYF
TGTGCCAGCAGCCTACTCCCAGGGGGCACCTACGAGCAGTACTTC
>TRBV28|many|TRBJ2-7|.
CASRETATSSYEQYF
TGTGCCAGCAGAGAGACAGCCACGAGCTCCTACGAGCAGTACTTC
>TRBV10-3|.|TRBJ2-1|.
CAISEPDSHNEQFF
TGTGCCATCAGTGAGCCTGACAGCCACAATGAGCAGTTCTTC
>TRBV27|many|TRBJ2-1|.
CASSLKNNEQFF
TGTGCCAGCAGTCTTAAAAACAATGAGCAGTTCTTC
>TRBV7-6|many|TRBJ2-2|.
CASSLAGGTGELFF
TGTGCCAGCAGCTTGGCTGGGGGCACCGGGGAGCTGTTTTTT
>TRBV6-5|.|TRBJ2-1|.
CASSSHLGEQFF
TGTGCCAGCAGTTCCCACTTGGGTGAGCAGTTCTTC
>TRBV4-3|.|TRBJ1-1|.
CASSQEWRGEAFF
TGCGCCAGCAGCCAAGAGTGGCGGGGCGAAGCTTTCTTT
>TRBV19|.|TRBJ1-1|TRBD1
CASSGPGTGDTEAFF
TGTGCCAGTAGTGGGCCCGGGACAGGGGACACTGAAGCTTTCTTT
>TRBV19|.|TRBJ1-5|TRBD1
CASSPRDRLFNQPQHF
TGTGCCAGTAGTCCAAGGGACAGGTTATTCAATCAGCCCCAGCATTTT
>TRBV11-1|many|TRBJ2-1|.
CASKVEGSYNEQFF
TGTGCCAGCAAGGTGGAGGGATCCTACAATGAGCAGTTCTTC
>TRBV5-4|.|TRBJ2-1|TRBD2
CASSLVASGGFAYNEQFF
TGTGCCAGCAGCTTGGTGGCTAGCGGGGGATTCGCCTACAATGAGCAGTTCTTC
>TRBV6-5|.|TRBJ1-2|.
CASSAGSTLANYGYTF
TGTGCCAGCAGTGCAGGGTCGACTTTAGCTAACTATGGCTACACCTTC
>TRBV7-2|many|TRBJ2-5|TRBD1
CASSHDRGLGEVRRSDAKETQYF
TGTGCCAGCAGCCACGACAGGGGGCTCGGGGAAGTTAGGAGGAGTGACGCTAAAGAGACCCAGTACTTC
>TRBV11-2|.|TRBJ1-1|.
CASSQSLGEAFF
TGTGCCAGCAGCCAAAGCCTCGGGGAAGCTTTCTTT
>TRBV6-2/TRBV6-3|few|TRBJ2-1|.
CASSYWRSRSYNEQFF
TGTGCCAGCAGTTACTGGCGGAGCCGATCCTACAATGAGCAGTTCTTC
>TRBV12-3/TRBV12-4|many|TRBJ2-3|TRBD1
CASSPGQLSTDTQYF
TGTGCCAGCAGTCCGGGACAGCTAAGCACAGATACGCAGTATTTT
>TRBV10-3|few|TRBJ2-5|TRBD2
CATLEVSGREETQYF
TGTGCCACCTTAGAAGTTAGCGGGAGGGAAGAGACCCAGTACTTC
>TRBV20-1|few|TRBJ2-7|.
CSASPSSEVYEQYF
TGCAGTGCTAGCCCGTCTAGCGAGGTCTACGAGCAGTACTTC
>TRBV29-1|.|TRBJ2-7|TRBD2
CSVVLGLAGDGEQYF
TGCAGCGTTGTTTTAGGACTAGCGGGAGATGGGGAGCAGTACTTC
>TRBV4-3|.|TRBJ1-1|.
CASSQENGFEAFF
TGCGCCAGCAGCCAAGAGAACGGATTTGAAGCTTTCTTT
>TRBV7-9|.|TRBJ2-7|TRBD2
CASGPLREGYEQYF
TGTGCCAGCGGGCCTTTGCGGGAGGGCTACGAGCAGTACTTC
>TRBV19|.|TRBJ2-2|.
CASTPITGELFF
TGTGCCAGTACCCCTATTACCGGGGAGCTGTTTTTT
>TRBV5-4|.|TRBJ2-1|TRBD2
CASSAVLAGEYNEQFF
TGTGCCAGCAGCGCAGTGCTTGCGGGAGAATACAATGAGCAGTTCTTC
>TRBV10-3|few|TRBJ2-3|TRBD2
CAISESGTSDTDTQYF
TGTGCCATCAGTGAGTCCGGGACTAGCGACACAGATACGCAGTATTTT
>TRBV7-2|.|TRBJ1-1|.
CASSSQTGLATEAFF
TGTGCCAGCAGCTCCCAAACAGGGTTGGCCACTGAAGCTTTCTTT
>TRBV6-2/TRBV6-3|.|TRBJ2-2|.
CASSYSRQSSNTGELFF
TGTGCCAGCAGTTACTCGCGACAGAGTAGTAACACCGGGGAGCTGTTTTTT
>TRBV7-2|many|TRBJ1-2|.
CASRSTGGSSGYTF
TGTGCCAGCAGATCGACAGGAGGGTCGTCGGGCTACACCTTC
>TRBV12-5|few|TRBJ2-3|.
CASGFEGPASTDTQYF
TGTGCTAGTGGTTTTGAGGGGCCCGCTAGCACAGATACGCAGTATTTT
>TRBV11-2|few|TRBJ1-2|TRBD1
CASGPGTGVLGYTF
TGTGCCAGCGGCCCCGGGACAGGGGTTCTTGGCTACACCTTC
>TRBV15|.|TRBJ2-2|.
CATSRDQSIPGELFF
TGTGCCACCAGCAGAGATCAAAGTATCCCCGGGGAGCTGTTTTTT